These 18 T cell receptor beta chains were all obtained from the same sample, sequenced in a study of blood T cell repertoires in COVID-19. The table came from immunoSEQ multiplex PCR; TCRdb's copy has only in-frame clones and leaves some out. This repertoire shows under 200,000 clones, approximately 88% found once; its top ten account for 11% to 15%. Sample: peripheral blood. The receptors originated from a man between 18 and 35 years old with active or convalescent COVID-19.

V and J are TRBV15 and TRBJ1-1; perhaps TRBD1 as D (5 bases). Germline V gene lookup returns CDR1 LNHNV and CDR2 YYDKDF (reference sequence). Trimming cost V 1 base and J 1 base, with 16 bases left between them. The CDR3 loop spans 17 amino acids. CDR3 DNA: TGTGCCACCAGCAGAGCCCCGGTGGGGCGCACGAACACTGAAGCTTTCTTT. Translation: CATSRAPVGRTNTEAFF.

The V gene is TRBV7-9, the J gene TRBJ1-1, with 11 positions matching TRBD1. The junction had 6 bases not matched to a gene; V was cut back by 5 bases and J by 7 bases. This CDR3 comprises 14 residues. In germline, CDR1 is SEHNR, CDR2 FQNEAQ (reference sequence). CDR3 amino acids: CASSLRDRGGEAFF. The CDR3 nucleotides are TGTGCCAGCAGCCTCCGGGACAGGGGGGGTGAAGCTTTCTTT.

The CDR3 coding sequence is TGTGCCAGCAGCAAAAACCCGCCTTTGTTCGCGGGAGGCCGCAATGAGCAGTTCTTC. Residues: CASSKNPPLFAGGRNEQFF. The gene calls are TRBV21-1 and TRBJ2-1; the D call TRBD2 from the table was never checked on the DNA. TRBV21-1 is termed a pseudogene. The CDR3 is 19 residues long.

In nucleotides, the CDR3 is TGCGCCAGCACCCCCCCGGGATCACCCCTCCACTTT. Translated, it gives CASTPPGSPLHF. This chain links TRBV23-1 with TRBJ1-6; D gene unclear. TRBV23-1 is noted as an ORF with a role that remains uncertain. CDR3 length equals 12 residues. The V end lost 7 bases, the J end lost 10 bases, and 11 bases lay between the germline ends.

The J gene is TRBJ1-1, the V gene TRBV10-2; TRBD1 is a possible D gene (5 bases). The length of the CDR3 is 15 residues. CDR1 is WSHSY, CDR2 SAAADI, per germline. V lost 8 bases to trimming and J lost 3 bases, with 19 bases between them. This chain's CDR3 is CASFGGGSAYTEAFF. Here the CDR3 DNA reads TGCGCCAGCTTCGGGGGGGGTTCGGCTTACACTGAAGCTTTCTTT.

This clone was seen more than once but under ten times. The chain is built from TRBV7-2 and TRBJ1-2, with 7 bases matching TRBD1. Trimming removed 5 bases from V and 14 bases from J; junction bases left unmatched: 8. Per germline, CDR1 SGHTA and CDR2 FQGNSA. CDR3 length: 11 residues. Here the CDR3 DNA reads TGTGCCAGCAGCCTGGACAGGTTTTCGACCTTC. This gives the protein CASSLDRFSTF.

This clone showed up just once. CDR3 protein: CASSLLGTGYNEQFF. The CDR3 nucleotides are TGTGCCAGCAGCCTACTAGGGACAGGGTACAATGAGCAGTTCTTC. The chain joins TRBV27 to TRBJ2-1, with TRBD1 matching 9 bases. This CDR3 comprises 15 residues. Germline lookup yields CDR1 MNHEY and CDR2 SMNVEV (reference sequence). J gave up 4 bases and V 6 bases, and 7 bases lay outside the gene matches.

The V and J genes are TRBV5-5 and TRBJ1-5; D is perhaps TRBD1 (5 bases). The germline CDR1 and CDR2 sequences are SGHKS and YYEKEE (reference sequence). The ends were cut back, 3 bases at V and 4 bases at J, with 8 bases in the middle. The CDR3 spans 13 residues. The CDR3 region is CASSSGGNQPQHF. The CDR3 DNA is TGTGCCAGCAGCTCCGGGGGGAATCAGCCCCAGCATTTT. Filled out from reference TRBV5-5 and TRBJ1-5, the complete variable domain reads DAGVTQSPTHLIKTRGQQVTLRCSPISGHKSVSWYQQVLGQGPQFIFQYYEKEERGRGNFPDRFSARQFPNYSSELNVNALLLGDSALYLCASSSGGNQPQHFGDGTRLSIL.

This clone was counted a single time. The V call is TRBV6-5, the J call TRBJ1-5; the match to TRBD1 covers 7 bases. Germline V CDR1 and CDR2: MNHEY, SVGAGI. The CDR3 extends over 14 amino acids. The V segment lost 9 bases and the J segment 7 bases; nucleotides outside the gene matches: 12. The CDR3: CASAWDSSRQPQHF. The CDR3 nucleotides read TGTGCCAGTGCGTGGGACAGTTCTAGACAGCCCCAGCATTTT.

The chain uses TRBV5-5 and TRBJ1-5; TRBD1 matches 8 bases. Germline CDR1 SGHKS, CDR2 YYEKEE (reference sequence). This CDR3 spans 16 amino acids. Losses at the gene ends were 0 bases for V and 6 bases for J; bases not matched to a gene: 8. CDR3 protein: CASSLETGVGSQPQHF. CDR3 sequence (DNA): TGTGCCAGCAGCTTGGAGACAGGGGTCGGGTCTCAGCCCCAGCATTTT.

The chain has TRBV6-1 and TRBJ2-7; the match to TRBD2 covers 11 bases. The CDR3 is 21 residues long. Germline V lookup: CDR1 MNHNS, CDR2 SASEGT. V lost 0 bases to trimming and J lost 1 base; unmatched junction nucleotides: 17. Here the CDR3 reads CASSEAVPPLAGVLSSYEQYF. The CDR3 DNA reads as TGTGCCAGCAGTGAAGCGGTCCCCCCACTAGCGGGGGTGCTATCTTCCTACGAGCAGTACTTC.

J is TRBJ1-5 and V is TRBV6-5, with 10 bases identical to TRBD1. In germline, CDR1 is MNHEY, CDR2 SVGAGI. V lost 11 bases, J lost 2 bases, and 6 bases stayed unmatched. This CDR3 comprises 14 residues. The chain's CDR3 is CAGQGDLGNQPQHF. The CDR3 DNA follows: TGTGCCGGACAGGGGGACCTCGGCAATCAGCCCCAGCATTTT.

This clone was found once. The chain has TRBV5-1 and TRBJ2-7; the match to TRBD2 covers 7 bases. The CDR3 is 15 residues long. CDR1 is SGHRS and CDR2 is YFSETQ in the germline V gene. The J segment lost 3 bases and the V segment lost 0 bases, leaving 6 bases of the junction unmatched. The CDR3 reads CASSLGLADLYEQYF. As DNA, the CDR3 is TGCGCCAGCAGCTTGGGACTAGCAGACCTCTACGAGCAGTACTTC.

V is TRBV7-9 and J is TRBJ1-3; perhaps TRBD1 as D (5 bases). The ends were cut back, 5 bases at V and 4 bases at J, with 12 bases in the middle. The CDR3 runs 14 residues. Germline V gene lookup returns CDR1 SEHNR and CDR2 FQNEAQ (reference sequence). The CDR3 nucleotides read TGTGCCAGCAGCCCAGGGATGAGCGGAAACACCATATATTTT. Translated: CASSPGMSGNTIYF.

This chain uses TRBV24-1 with TRBJ2-1, with 8 bases matching TRBD2. Germline V gene data show CDR1 as KGHDR and CDR2 as SFDVKD. The CDR3 consists of 17 residues. Losses at the gene ends were 3 bases for V and 3 bases for J; bases not matched to a gene: 9. As DNA, the CDR3 is TGTGCCACCAGTGATAGCTCGGGACTAGGCCGCTACAATGAGCAGTTCTTC. Protein sequence: CATSDSSGLGRYNEQFF.

V and J are TRBV13 and TRBJ1-6; TRBD1 might be the D (6 bases). CDR1 is PRHDT and CDR2 is FYEKMQ in the germline V gene (reference sequence). V lost 6 bases and J 6 bases, leaving 15 bases between the germline ends. The CDR3 has 15 residues. The CDR3 DNA follows: TGTGCCAGCAGTCCCAAGACAGGAAGTAATTCACCCCTCCACTTT. Translated, it gives CASSPKTGSNSPLHF.

The CDR3 DNA sequence: TGTGCCATCTGCAGGGCTACCGGTGAGACCCAGTACTTC. Amino acid sequence: CAICRATGETQYF. This chain joins TRBV10-3 and TRBJ2-5, with D tentatively TRBD1 (5 bases). The CDR3 covers 13 residues. V was shortened by 8 bases and J by 5 bases, with 15 bases between the two germline ends. Germline CDR1 ENHRY, CDR2 SYGVKD.

J is TRBJ1-6 and V is TRBV2; D is undetermined. The CDR3 covers 12 residues. Trimming shortened V by 7 bases and J by 8 bases, and 9 bases separated the two germline ends. Per the germline V gene, CDR1 is SNHLY and CDR2 is FYNNEI. The CDR3 sequence: CASNTDYSPLHF. Here the CDR3 DNA reads TGTGCCAGCAATACAGATTATTCACCCCTCCACTTT.